This entry concerns a single T cell receptor (beta chain). The junction had 7 bases not matched to a gene; V was cut back by 3 bases and J by 1 base. The CDR3 runs 17 residues. Germline V CDR1 and CDR2: SGHRS, YFSETQ. The entry originates in a study of identical twins. One entry per CDR3 protein, called by TCRdb with MiXCR from the 5' RACE reads. The table records about 790,000 distinct CDR3 sequences, 18% of them present only once. These data are also associated with another study on T cells expressing NK-cell markers.

Sequenced sample: PBMCs. The sequence was collected from a woman under 30 in good health. The V gene is TRBV5-1, the J gene TRBJ2-3; 11 nucleotides match TRBD2. The CDR3 region is CASSWASGGLGTDTQYF. The CDR3 region has the DNA TGCGCCAGCAGCTGGGCTAGCGGGGGGCTCGGCACAGATACGCAGTATTTT.